Below, one TCR beta chain is given with its context. The data stem from a study of cytomegalovirus exposure and HLA in healthy donors. The PCR employed 60 Vbeta primers together with 13 Jbeta primers. Method: immunoSEQ multiplex PCR; TCRdb's copy keeps in-frame clones and lacks some. The sample has some 50,000 clones; about 71% are singletons. CDR3 length: 18 amino acids. With 1 base clipped from V and 2 bases from J, the junction kept 11 bases outside the gene matches. Germline CDR1 LGHNA, CDR2 YSLEER. The sample taken for sequencing was PBMCs. The J gene is TRBJ2-7, the V gene TRBV4-3, with 10 bases matching TRBD2. The clonotype originates from a woman aged 45-65 years in good health and CMV-seropositive. This CDR3 reads CASSQAFSGGARTYEQYF. The CDR3 DNA sequence: TGCGCCAGCAGCCAAGCTTTCAGCGGGGGGGCCAGGACCTACGAGCAGTACTTC.